The 19 T cell receptor beta chains given below trace back to one sample, sequenced in a study of tumor-infiltrating T cells and Merkel cell polyomavirus. Profiled with immunoSEQ multiplex PCR; TCRdb holds only in-frame clones, not every one. The sample shows about a thousand clones, about 83% of them seen only once. All patients' tumors stained robustly positive for Merkel cell polyomavirus Large T antigen by immunohistochemistry. Sequenced input: Merkel cell polyomavirus peptide tetramer+ CD8+ T cells sorted from blood. The source is a man aged 55 to 70 with Merkel cell carcinoma.

The chain is built from TRBV5-4 and TRBJ1-1; TRBD1 aligns across 7 bases. The CDR3 contains 14 residues. J was trimmed by 3 bases and V by 3 bases; bases with no gene match: 5. CDR1 and CDR2 from the germline V gene are SGHNT and YYREEE (reference sequence). CDR3 sequence: CASSYSGTDTEAFF. The DNA of the CDR3 is TGTGCCAGCAGCTACTCCGGGACAGACACTGAAGCTTTCTTT.

The V call is TRBV30, the J call TRBJ2-7; no firm D call. The CDR3 contains 13 residues. CDR1 GTSNPN and CDR2 SVGIG come from the germline V gene (reference sequence). V was shortened by 4 bases and J by 3 bases, with 13 bases between the two germline ends. The CDR3 protein is CAWTWQWFYEQYF. Here the CDR3 DNA reads TGTGCCTGGACCTGGCAGTGGTTCTACGAGCAGTACTTC.

CDR3 amino acids: CASSYTIGAYEQYF. CDR3 nucleotide sequence: TGTGCCAGCAGCTACACCATTGGGGCCTACGAGCAGTACTTC. J is TRBJ2-5 and V is TRBV7-8; no firm D call. The last part of the DNA fits TRBJ2-7 better; the J call may be wrong. This CDR3 contains 14 residues. Germline V gene lookup returns CDR1 SGHVS and CDR2 FQNEAQ.

The chain joins TRBV7-2 to TRBJ1-2; 7 nucleotides match TRBD1. This CDR3 has 16 amino acids. V dropped 5 bases and J dropped 8; count of bases not matched to a gene: 17. In germline, CDR1 is SGHTA, CDR2 FQGNSA. The CDR3 spells CASSDRQGFGLKGYTF. CDR3 DNA sequence: TGTGCCAGCAGCGACCGACAGGGTTTTGGCCTCAAAGGCTACACCTTC.

The chain combines TRBV27 with TRBJ2-2, with D perhaps matching TRBD2 (5 bases). CDR3 size: 14 residues. V was cut by 10 bases and J by 1 base, with 13 bases left in between. In germline, CDR1 is MNHEY, CDR2 SMNVEV (reference sequence). The CDR3: CATGNLQNTGELFF. For the CDR3, the DNA is TGTGCCACCGGGAATCTCCAGAACACCGGGGAGCTGTTTTTT.

V and J are TRBV2 and TRBJ2-2; TRBD1 might be the D (6 bases). This CDR3 is built from 14 residues. The germline V gene has CDR1 SNHLY and CDR2 FYNNEI. The V end lost 6 bases, the J end lost 0 bases, and 8 bases lay between the germline ends. The CDR3 nucleotides read TGTGCCAGCAGAGAGGGGGCGAACACCGGGGAGCTGTTTTTT. This sequence encodes CASREGANTGELFF.

V is TRBV19 and J is TRBJ1-6; 10 bases are a match to TRBD1. The CDR3 is 13 residues long. Per germline, CDR1 LNHDA and CDR2 SQIVND (reference sequence). The junction had 4 bases not matched to a gene; V was cut back by 3 bases and J by 14 bases. CDR3 bases: TGTGCCAGTAGTATCGACAGGGGGCTGGCCCTCCACTTT. It codes for CASSIDRGLALHF.

The CDR3 DNA reads as TGTGCTAGTGCCTGGAGTCTATCGGGGTCGAACACTGAAGCTTTCTTT. This gives the protein CASAWSLSGSNTEAFF. V gene TRBV12-5 combines with J gene TRBJ1-1, with D uncertain. The CDR3 is 16 amino acids. With 7 bases removed from V and 1 base from J, the gap between germline ends came to 19 bases. Germline CDR1 LGHNT, CDR2 FRNRAP.

V gene TRBV14 combines with J gene TRBJ1-5; 9 bases line up with TRBD1. The trim removed 2 bases at V and 2 bases at J, leaving 4 bases unmatched. The CDR3 has 16 amino acids. The germline V gene encodes CDR1 SGHDN and CDR2 FVKESK. The CDR3: CASSQFWDRGNQPQHF. Written as DNA, the CDR3 is TGTGCCAGCAGCCAATTTTGGGACAGGGGCAATCAGCCCCAGCATTTT. The whole variable domain, remainder taken from reference TRBV14 and TRBJ1-5, is EAGVTQFPSHSVIEKGQTVTLRCDPISGHDNLYWYRRVMGKEIKFLLHFVKESKQDESGMPNNRFLAERTGGTYSTLKVQPAELEDSGVYFCASSQFWDRGNQPQHFGDGTRLSIL.

This clone was detected only a few times. V and J are TRBV5-1 and TRBJ1-3, with D maybe TRBD1 (5 bases). The germline gives CDR1 SGHRS, CDR2 YFSETQ. The CDR3 totals 16 residues. V shed 0 bases and J shed 4 bases, with 14 bases lying between them. The CDR3 sequence: CASSLDGQGSGNTIYF. For the CDR3, the DNA is TGCGCCAGCAGCTTGGATGGCCAGGGTTCAGGAAACACCATATATTTT.

CDR3: CASSSGTGYEQYF. Written as DNA, the CDR3 is TGTGCCAGCTCGTCGGGGACAGGGTACGAGCAGTACTTC. The chain has TRBV18 and TRBJ2-7, with 9 nucleotides matching TRBD1. The V segment lost 6 bases and the J segment 4 bases; nucleotides outside the gene matches: 4. CDR1 and CDR2 from the germline V gene are KGHSH and LQKENI. The CDR3 contains 13 residues.

The chain joins TRBV9 to TRBJ2-1, with 9 positions matching TRBD2. Germline CDR1 SGDLS, CDR2 YYNGEE. Unmatched junction bases numbered 5, after V lost 0 bases and J lost 4 bases. The CDR3 has 16 amino acids. CDR3 in DNA: TGTGCCAGCAGCGTAGCCGAGCGGGGGGCTTACAATGAGCAGTTCTTC. Amino acid sequence: CASSVAERGAYNEQFF. Combining the CDR3 with reference TRBV9 and TRBJ2-1 gives the whole variable domain DSGVTQTPKHLITATGQRVTLRCSPRSGDLSVYWYQQSLDQGLQFLIQYYNGEERAKGNILERFSAQQFPDLHSELNLSSLELGDSALYFCASSVAERGAYNEQFFGPGTRLTVL.

V is TRBV6-5 and J is TRBJ2-5; 7 bases are a match to TRBD1. The V and J ends lost 0 bases and 3 bases, in that order; junction bases with no gene match: 7. The CDR3 covers 16 residues. The germline gives CDR1 MNHEY, CDR2 SVGAGI. The CDR3 DNA is TGTGCCAGCAGTTACTCTACCGGGACAGCTAAAGAGACCCAGTACTTC. Protein sequence: CASSYSTGTAKETQYF.

A few counts support this clone. The chain joins TRBV5-8 to TRBJ2-5; possibly TRBD2 for D (5 bases). Trimming took 3 bases from V and 5 from J, leaving 20 bases between them. This CDR3 is built from 16 residues. The V gene's germline CDR1 is SGHTS and CDR2 YDEGEE. CDR3 sequence (DNA): TGTGCCAGCAGCTCTTCTAGCAAAAGGTGGCGGGAGACCCAGTACTTC. Translating gives CASSSSSKRWRETQYF.

The rearrangement uses TRBV30 and TRBJ2-2; D perhaps matches TRBD2 (6 bases). The CDR3 covers 18 residues. V gave up 4 bases and J gave up 4 bases, with 25 bases separating them. CDR1 is GTSNPN, CDR2 SVGIG, per germline (reference sequence). CDR3 nucleotides: TGTGCCTGGATTGGAGCCCGGGTCGACCCAGCGGGCACCGGGGAGCTGTTTTTT. This encodes CAWIGARVDPAGTGELFF.

V is TRBV14 and J is TRBJ2-7, with 7 bases fitting TRBD2. CDR1 and CDR2 (germline): SGHDN, FVKESK. CDR3 length: 13 residues. Trimming removed 0 bases from V and 7 bases from J; junction bases left unmatched: 3. This CDR3 is CASSQDWGGEQYF. The CDR3, as DNA: TGTGCCAGCAGCCAAGACTGGGGGGGGGAGCAGTACTTC.

This clone has just a few counts. The genes are TRBV7-8 and TRBJ1-6; 8 bases line up with TRBD1. The CDR3 spans 16 residues. V lost 2 bases and J lost 9; bases outside the gene matches: 9. Germline V gene sequence: CDR1 SGHVS, CDR2 FQNEAQ. CDR3 protein: CASSLSTQGALSPLHF. In DNA, the CDR3 is TGTGCCAGCAGCTTATCCACCCAGGGGGCGCTTTCACCCCTCCACTTT.

This clone was seen a handful of times. This chain links TRBV2 with TRBJ2-1; the D is unclear. The V end was cut by 1 base, the J end by 5 bases, with 3 bases between. This CDR3 has 12 amino acids. Germline CDR1 and CDR2: SNHLY and FYNNEI. The CDR3 loop is CASSEEHNEQFF. As DNA, the CDR3 is TGTGCCAGCAGTGAAGAGCACAATGAGCAGTTCTTC.

As to this clone: The junction and the germline gene differ at one end; a read error may be behind it. The chain combines TRBV6-5 with TRBJ1-6; D is undetermined. This CDR3 comprises 13 residues. Germline V lookup: CDR1 MNHEY, CDR2 SVGAGI. The DNA for the CDR3 is TGTGCCAGCAAACTCTCCTATAATTCACCCCCCCACTTT. Translated, it gives CASKLSYNSPPHF.